The sequence of this T cell receptor beta chain was determined in a study of blood T cell repertoires in COVID-19. Study information: The United States, Italy and Spain were the sources of the acute and convalescent COVID-19 samples.

Original processing notes: Cell counts per sample came from amplifying reference gene primers. Clones were read by immunoSEQ multiplex PCR, and TCRdb kept only the in-frame ones, dropping some. Clonal size and the V and J genes are those of that table, whereas D and trimming came from the DNA. The sample records about 69,000 clones, 90% being singletons. V shed 3 bases and J 2 bases; nucleotides not matched to a gene: 7. CDR1 and CDR2 from the germline V gene are MGHRA and YSYEKL. The CDR3 covers 17 residues. The V call is TRBV4-1, the J call TRBJ2-3; TRBD2 matches at 11 bases. The sequenced sample was peripheral blood. This clonotype originated in a man aged 50-60 years with acute or convalescent COVID-19. The DNA of the CDR3 is TGCGCCAGCAGCCAGACTAATAGCGGGGGGGTCACAGATACGCAGTATTTT. It yields the protein CASSQTNSGGVTDTQYF.